The 16 T cell receptor beta chains presented below share a single source sample, sequenced in a study of post-analysis software for immune sequencing data. Overall study results and limits: The study found TRBV5-6, TRBV5-1 and TRBV20-1 among five or six TRBV segments more frequent in patients than controls.

These receptors have no known antigen. Sequencing libraries made from TCR beta cDNA carried unique molecular identifiers. TCRdb processed the PCR reads anew with MiXCR; each CDR3 protein has one entry. Among about 500,000 distinct CDR3 sequences listed, roughly 45% were seen once. The sample taken for sequencing was blood. Receptor source: a girl aged 10 to 17 with multiple sclerosis.

The chain joins TRBV20-1 to TRBJ2-5, with 7 bases aligning to TRBD2. The closer fit of TRBJ2-7 to the DNA end suggests the J call may be wrong. CDR3 size: 15 residues. The V gene's germline CDR1 is DFQATT and CDR2 SNEGSKA (reference sequence). In DNA form, the CDR3 reads TGCAGTGCTAGAGACAGGGCGGGAGTCGGCTACGAGCAGTACTTC. It codes for CSARDRAGVGYEQYF.

The count of this clonotype is one. The CDR3 bases are TGTGCCAGCAGCGCATCGACAAGACAAGAGACCCAGTACTTC. It specifies CASSASTRQETQYF. The chain joins TRBV7-2 to TRBJ2-5; D is uncertain. CDR1 SGHTA and CDR2 FQGNSA come from the germline V gene. This CDR3 is built from 14 residues. V was pared by 5 bases and J by 2 bases, with 12 bases between.

This clonotype was counted a few times. This rearrangement joins TRBV20-1 to TRBJ2-7, with D unclear. CDR3 length equals 13 residues. Trimming pared 0 bases from V and 5 bases from J, leaving 11 bases between. Per the germline V gene, CDR1 is DFQATT and CDR2 is SNEGSKA (reference sequence). This CDR3 reads CSARDMWSDEQYF. Here the CDR3 DNA reads TGCAGTGCTAGAGATATGTGGTCAGACGAGCAGTACTTC.

The chain employs TRBV4-1 and TRBJ2-7; no definite D call. The germline gives CDR1 MGHRA, CDR2 YSYEKL. V lost 0 bases and J 0 bases, leaving 12 bases between the germline ends. The CDR3 runs 16 residues. CDR3 in DNA: TGCGCCAGCAGCCAAGAAGGGCAGAGACGCTCCTACGAGCAGTACTTC. Its protein product is CASSQEGQRRSYEQYF.

This clonotype occurred a few times. The rearrangement uses TRBV20-1 and TRBJ2-1; 8 bases match TRBD2. The V gene end was trimmed by 0 bases and the J gene end by 14 bases; junction bases not matched to a gene: 6. Per the germline V gene, CDR1 is DFQATT and CDR2 is SNEGSKA (reference sequence). The CDR3 loop spans 12 amino acids. The CDR3 region has the DNA TGCAGTGCTAGAGATCGTTGGGGACTAGAGTTCTTC. Its translation: CSARDRWGLEFF.

This chain links TRBV18 with TRBJ1-6; no firm D call. The germline V gene encodes CDR1 KGHSH and CDR2 LQKENI. The CDR3 runs to 14 residues. The ends were cut back, 3 bases at V and 8 bases at J, with 11 bases in the middle. The CDR3 DNA reads TGTGCCAGCTCACCGCTCCATAGGGATTCACCCCTCCACTTT. Translation: CASSPLHRDSPLHF.

V is TRBV7-8 and J is TRBJ2-1; TRBD2 agrees at 10 bases. CDR3 length equals 17 residues. Germline-derived CDR1 and CDR2 are SGHVS and FQNEAQ. Germline trimming cut 5 bases from V and 4 bases from J; bases unmatched to any gene: 11. The CDR3 DNA follows: TGTGCCAGCAGCCACCCCTCTGGACTAGCGGAGTACAATGAGCAGTTCTTC. It encodes CASSHPSGLAEYNEQFF.

This chain connects TRBV5-1 to TRBJ2-7; the match to TRBD1 covers 8 bases. Germline V gene data show CDR1 as SGHRS and CDR2 as YFSETQ. CDR3 length equals 16 residues. With V trimmed by 5 bases and J by 4 bases, 14 bases remained unmatched. CDR3: CASSENRDRLRYEQYF. CDR3 bases: TGCGCCAGCAGTGAGAATCGGGACAGGTTGAGATACGAGCAGTACTTC.

This clonotype has just a few counts. This chain uses TRBV6-6 with TRBJ2-3; 7 nucleotides line up with TRBD2. Germline-derived CDR1 and CDR2 are MNHNY and SVGAGI (reference sequence). The CDR3 contains 14 residues. The V and J ends lost 2 bases and 7 bases, in that order; junction bases with no gene match: 6. The CDR3 DNA is TGTGCCAGCAGTTACCGGGAGGATAGAAATACGCAGTATTTT. Protein product: CASSYREDRNTQYF.

This clonotype showed up just a few times. V and J are TRBV5-1 and TRBJ1-1, with D perhaps matching TRBD1 (5 bases). The germline CDR1 and CDR2 sequences are SGHRS and YFSETQ. With 1 base removed from V and 1 base from J, the gap between germline ends came to 11 bases. The CDR3 runs 15 residues. The chain's CDR3 is CASSLRGSANTEAFF. The CDR3 nucleotides read TGCGCCAGCAGCTTGAGGGGATCGGCGAACACTGAAGCTTTCTTT.

This clonotype occurred a few times. The chain carries TRBV6-5 and TRBJ2-4; 8 bases align to TRBD1. The J call may not be correct, given that the DNA end is closer to TRBJ2-7. Germline CDR1 MNHEY, CDR2 SVGAGI. This CDR3 spans 14 amino acids. CDR3 amino acids: CASSYTTGGYEQYF. CDR3 in DNA: TGTGCCAGCAGTTACACAACAGGGGGCTACGAGCAGTACTTC.

Only a few counts were recorded for this clonotype. The genes are TRBV29-1 and TRBJ2-1, with 9 positions matching TRBD1. J gave up 9 bases and V 7 bases, and 10 bases lay outside the gene matches. Germline lookup yields CDR1 SQVTM and CDR2 ANQGSEA. This CDR3 is 13 amino acids long. CDR3 bases: TGCAGCGCCCCTCGAACAGGGGGCTTTGAGCAGTTCTTC. Its translation: CSAPRTGGFEQFF.

The chain recombines TRBV29-1 with TRBJ2-1, with 12 bases that match TRBD2. The V and J ends lost 2 bases and 7 bases, in that order; junction bases with no gene match: 0. The CDR3 covers 13 residues. Germline CDR1 and CDR2: SQVTM and ANQGSEA. DNA for the CDR3: TGCAGCGTTGAAACTAGCGGGAGGAATGAGCAGTTCTTC. Translating gives CSVETSGRNEQFF.

This clonotype was recorded a few times. The chain joins TRBV4-3 to TRBJ1-2; possibly TRBD1 for D (6 bases). The CDR3 length is 17 residues. The V end lost 1 base, the J end lost 4 bases, and 19 bases lay between the germline ends. Germline CDR1 and CDR2: LGHNA and YSLEER. The CDR3: CASSQVGRDKISYGYTF. Written as DNA, the CDR3 is TGCGCCAGCAGCCAAGTTGGTAGGGACAAGATATCCTATGGCTACACCTTC.

This clonotype was detected many times. CDR3 protein: CAIRRDSYEQYF. CDR3 coding DNA: TGTGCCATCAGAAGGGATAGCTACGAGCAGTACTTC. The rearrangement uses TRBV10-3 and TRBJ2-7, with D uncertain. The CDR3 sequence is 12 residues long. The germline V and J ends were trimmed by 6 bases and 3 bases, with 9 bases remaining between them. Per germline, CDR1 ENHRY and CDR2 SYGVKD.

This chain joins TRBV5-1 and TRBJ1-1; TRBD1 is a possible D gene (5 bases). Germline V CDR1 and CDR2: SGHRS, YFSETQ. The CDR3 runs 14 residues. V gave up 4 bases and J gave up 3 bases, with 13 bases separating them. The CDR3 DNA is TGCGCCAGCAGCGAAGGGGACCGGGACACTGAAGCTTTCTTT. It translates to CASSEGDRDTEAFF.